This TCR beta chain originates from a study of early T cells in non-severe SARS-CoV-2 infection. On the study more broadly: Unpaired chains resulted from sequencing bulk RNA of unsorted whole blood.

Unique molecular identifiers were affixed to single, distinct cDNA molecules. MiXCR, applied by TCRdb to the 5' RACE reads, yields one record per CDR3 protein. The sample has 25,000 to 30,000 distinct CDR3 sequences, about 4.2% seen once. Germline lookup yields CDR1 SGHVS and CDR2 FQNEAQ. With 2 bases clipped from V and 4 bases from J, the junction kept 9 bases outside the gene matches. The CDR3 has 16 amino acids. Sequencing was performed on whole blood. The receptor was derived from an adult who was a healthcare worker with PCR-confirmed SARS-CoV-2 infection or an uninfected control (not recorded which). The rearrangement joins TRBV7-8 to TRBJ2-5; 8 bases align to TRBD1. CDR3 in amino acids: CASSLFPGGIGETQYF. The DNA of the CDR3 is TGTGCCAGCAGCTTATTCCCAGGGGGCATCGGAGAGACCCAGTACTTC.